Described below is a single T cell receptor (beta chain) sequence and its context. Possible read error: a much larger clone is one base away. This sample was taken from a study of blood T cells in healthy people across ages. Study as a whole: When template switching was applied, about one barcoded beta molecule was captured per two T cells.

The CDR3 is 11 residues long. The germline gives CDR1 MGHDK, CDR2 SYGVNS. The ends were cut back, 5 bases at V and 8 bases at J, with 10 bases in the middle. Then a second PCR, running roughly 7 to 11 cycles, was carried out with a sample-barcoded 5' primer and a J-beta primer mix. TCRdb called the 5' RACE reads again in MiXCR, with one record for every CDR3 protein. The table has 1.5 million to 2 million distinct CDR3 sequences, roughly 50% seen once; the top ten hold roughly 2.1%. The sequence derives from a middle-aged woman in good health. This chain connects TRBV25-1 to TRBJ2-7; D is uncertain. The sample was blood. As DNA, the CDR3 is TGTGCCAGCAGTAGATTGAACAAGCAGTACTTC. Protein product: CASSRLNKQYF.